This TCR beta chain was found in a study of circulating CD8 cells and anti-PD-1 response in melanoma. Study outcomes and limitations: Some patients were treatment-naive; others were previously treated. Published repertoire comparisons used only baseline and M1 samples from a small cohort with few responders. DNEG was most diverse; TIGIT repertoires were least diverse.

Four subsets defined by PD-1 and/or TIGIT were sorted from live CD3+CD8+TCRalphabeta+ cells. The CDR3 loop spans 15 amino acids. Germline CDR1 and CDR2: SQVTM and ANQGSEA. Trimming shortened V by 1 base and J by 10 bases, and 20 bases separated the two germline ends. The QIAseq Immune Repertoire TCR panel built the libraries from roughly 15 ng of total RNA. TCRdb reprocessed the reads via MiXCR and lists one record per CDR3 protein. The data show about a thousand distinct CDR3 sequences, approximately 8.8% seen once. By share, this clonotype ranks as large. The target antigen is unknown. The TCR sequence derives from a human donor with melanoma. The chain couples TRBV29-1 to TRBJ2-1; D possibly corresponds to TRBD1 (5 bases). Specimen: CD8+ T cells from PBMCs, collected at baseline or after one month of anti-PD-1 therapy (not recorded which). Here the CDR3 reads CSVEAGRVTGREQFF. The DNA for the CDR3 is TGCAGCGTTGAAGCCGGCAGGGTAACGGGTAGAGAGCAGTTCTTC.